The rows below give T cell receptor beta chains drawn from one sample of a study of cytotoxic CD8 clonotypes in ibrutinib-treated CLL. The protocol was immunoSEQ multiplex PCR, while the TCRdb copy is restricted to in-frame clones and leaves out a portion. The data contain about 58,000 clones, approximately 75% of them singletons. The input for sequencing was PBMCs, taken after 12 months of ibrutinib treatment. The receptors shown here come from a human donor with chronic lymphocytic leukemia. CDR3s include the opening cysteine and the closing phenylalanine or tryptophan. The order of the fields is clone size, V gene, J gene, D gene, CDR3 DNA, CDR3 protein. A D gene is named only where the DNA matches it firmly. Only part of the rows carry a size: once, few, many, or a class if the clone is expanded.

.,TRBV5-6,TRBJ1-4,TRBD1,TGTGCCAGCAGCCGGGGACAGGTCGCAACTAATGAAAAACTGTTTTTT,CASSRGQVATNEKLFF
.,TRBV29-1,TRBJ2-3,TRBD2,TGCAGCGTTGAGGGACTAGCGGGAGGGCAAGATACGCAGTATTTT,CSVEGLAGGQDTQYF
.,TRBV29-1,TRBJ2-5,TRBD1,TGCAGCGTTGCCGGGACAGGGAGAGGAGGGTACCAAGAGACCCAGTACTTC,CSVAGTGRGGYQETQYF
.,TRBV7-6,TRBJ2-5,.,TGTGCCAGCAGCTTAGAGCCCAGGGGGGGAGAGACCCAGTACTTC,CASSLEPRGGETQYF
.,TRBV6-6,TRBJ2-6,TRBD1,TGTGCCAGCAGGGACCTGACAGGGGCTGGGGCCAACGTCCTGACTTTC,CASRDLTGAGANVLTF
.,TRBV4-3,TRBJ2-1,.,TGCGCCAGCAGCCAAGGAGCGGGACACTACAATGAGCAGTTCTTC,CASSQGAGHYNEQFF
once,TRBV6-5,TRBJ2-1,TRBD1,TGTGCCAGCAGTTACTTGGGACAGGGGGAAGAGGATGAGCAGTTCTTC,CASSYLGQGEEDEQFF
.,TRBV5-6,TRBJ2-7,.,TGTGCCAGCAGCTTGAATAGGGTGGGCGAGCAGTACTTC,CASSLNRVGEQYF
.,TRBV30,TRBJ1-5,.,TGTGCCTGGCAGGGTTCGGACAATCAGCCCCAGCATTTT,CAWQGSDNQPQHF
.,TRBV7-2,TRBJ1-1,.,TGTGCCAGCAGCTTCGAACCTACAGGGAACACTGAAGCTTTCTTT,CASSFEPTGNTEAFF
.,TRBV27,TRBJ2-7,.,TGTGCCAGCAGCTCCGGTAGGCCTCCCGAAAGAACCTACGAGCAGTACTTC,CASSSGRPPERTYEQYF
few,TRBV5-6,TRBJ1-2,.,TGTGCCAGCAGCCCACTGGACCTACGCTATGGCTACACCTTC,CASSPLDLRYGYTF
few,TRBV5-4,TRBJ2-3,.,TGTGCCAGCAGCGCCCAGTTATGGGATACGCAGTATTTT,CASSAQLWDTQYF
.,TRBV19,TRBJ2-1,TRBD2,TGTGCCAGTACTCCTGCCGGCGGGAGGAATTTTGGTGAGCAGTTCTTC,CASTPAGGRNFGEQFF
few,TRBV2,TRBJ2-7,TRBD1,TGTGCCAGCAACGTAGGGGGACAGGGGCTCTACGAGCAGTACTTC,CASNVGGQGLYEQYF
many,TRBV6-5,TRBJ1-2,TRBD1,TGTGCCAGCAGTTACGAGGGACAGGGCTATGGCTACACCTTC,CASSYEGQGYGYTF
few,TRBV27,TRBJ1-4,.,TGTGCCAGTAGCAAATCACAGGAACGGTTGGGTGAAAAACTGTTTTTT,CASSKSQERLGEKLFF